This TCR beta chain was observed in a study of control samples from healthy donors and cancer patients. The protocol was immunoSEQ multiplex PCR, while the TCRdb copy is restricted to in-frame clones and leaves out a portion. This sample has 230,000 or so clones; around 94% occur once, and the top ten carry about 1.6%. This clone appeared once. The TCR originated in a man between 50 and 59 years old in good health. Sequencing was done on a sample of blood.

CDR3 coding DNA: TGCGCCAGCAGCTTGGCGGGGGCGCCGACTGAAGCTTTCTTT. This sequence encodes CASSLAGAPTEAFF. This chain links TRBV5-1 with TRBJ1-1, with D maybe TRBD1 (6 bases). The germline gives CDR1 SGHRS, CDR2 YFSETQ. CDR3 length: 14 amino acids. Trimming pared 0 bases from V and 5 bases from J, leaving 11 bases between.